Below, 19 T cell receptor beta chains from the same sample are listed, as sequenced in a study of identifying expanded T cells in peripheral blood. Repertoires were generated with immunoSEQ multiplex PCR, while TCRdb's copy carries only in-frame clones and drops some. The sample has about 78,000 clones, approximately 84% seen once. Source material: blood. Receptor source: a person between 18 and 70 years old in good health.

The rearrangement links TRBV7-9 to TRBJ2-3; D is undetermined. CDR3 size: 17 residues. Germline values: CDR1 SEHNR, CDR2 FQNEAQ (reference sequence). Trimming stripped 1 base from V and 0 bases from J, with 14 bases between. CDR3 sequence reads: CASSLVGRKSSTDTQYF. The CDR3 DNA follows: TGTGCCAGCAGCTTAGTAGGACGGAAATCTAGCACAGATACGCAGTATTTT.

The chain joins TRBV7-2 to TRBJ2-3, with D possibly TRBD2 on 6 matching bases. Germline V gene data show CDR1 as SGHTA and CDR2 as FQGNSA. CDR3 length equals 17 residues. The ends were cut back, 4 bases at V and 3 bases at J, with 20 bases in the middle. This chain's CDR3 is CASSSREMGLGTDTQYF. The CDR3 DNA reads TGTGCCAGCAGCTCCCGGGAGATGGGCTTGGGGACAGATACGCAGTATTTT.

This chain uses TRBV11-1 with TRBJ2-7; D might be TRBD2 (5 bases). Trimming stripped 1 base from V and 1 base from J, with 8 bases between. CDR1 is SGHAT, CDR2 FQDESV, per germline (reference sequence). The CDR3 contains 14 residues. CDR3 region: CASSLDEGSYEQYF. The CDR3 DNA reads TGTGCCAGCAGCTTAGATGAGGGTTCCTACGAGCAGTACTTC.

The J gene is TRBJ1-5, the V gene TRBV5-1; 7 nucleotides line up with TRBD1. The germline CDR1 and CDR2 sequences are SGHRS and YFSETQ. This CDR3 is 13 amino acids long. Unmatched junction bases numbered 3, after V lost 2 bases and J lost 7 bases. The CDR3 loop is CASSFTGDQPQHF. As DNA, the CDR3 is TGCGCCAGCAGCTTCACAGGGGACCAGCCCCAGCATTTT.

The rearrangement links TRBV6-6 to TRBJ2-7; D call uncertain. V was trimmed by 2 bases and J by 2 bases, leaving 10 bases between them. The CDR3 is 14 amino acids. The germline V gene encodes CDR1 MNHNY and CDR2 SVGAGI (reference sequence). CDR3 sequence (DNA): TGTGCCAGCAGTTACACGGGTCCCACCTACGAGCAGTACTTC. It specifies CASSYTGPTYEQYF.

The chain joins TRBV4-2 to TRBJ2-5; 10 bases line up with TRBD1. Trimming took 2 bases from V and 4 from J; bases not matched to a gene: 7. Germline CDR1 is LGHNA and CDR2 is YNFKEQ. This CDR3 spans 16 amino acids. Here the CDR3 reads CASSQLGQGVSETQYF. The CDR3 bases are TGTGCCAGCAGCCAACTAGGACAGGGGGTATCAGAGACCCAGTACTTC.

V is TRBV11-2 and J is TRBJ1-2, with a tentative D call TRBD1 (6 bases). CDR1 and CDR2 from the germline V gene are SGHAT and FQNNGV. The V gene lost 5 bases and the J gene lost 5 bases, with 15 bases spanning the gap. This CDR3 contains 14 residues. This chain's CDR3 is CASSQSDRSYGYTF. CDR3 in DNA: TGTGCCAGCAGCCAATCCGACAGGAGTTATGGCTACACCTTC.

The rearrangement uses TRBV21-1 and TRBJ2-3. TRBV21-1 is given as a pseudogene. This CDR3 has 17 residues. In nucleotides, the CDR3 is TGTGCCAGCAGCAAACATGGGACCTGTGCTAGCACAGATACGCAGTATTTT. Protein product: CASSKHGTCASTDTQYF.

The chain has TRBV27 and TRBJ1-2; D gene ambiguous. CDR3 length: 15 residues. Germline V lookup: CDR1 MNHEY, CDR2 SMNVEV (reference sequence). The germline V and J ends were trimmed by 1 base and 8 bases, with 17 bases remaining between them. CDR3 sequence reads: CASSLYKDVRAGYTF. The DNA for the CDR3 is TGTGCCAGCAGTTTATATAAGGATGTGCGTGCCGGCTACACCTTC.

The chain links TRBV4-2 to TRBJ2-5, with TRBD1 matching 7 bases. V lost 2 bases and J lost 3; bases outside the gene matches: 3. This CDR3 region has 14 residues. The V gene's germline CDR1 is LGHNA and CDR2 YNFKEQ. The CDR3 bases are TGTGCCAGCAGCCAACCCGGACAGGAAGAGACCCAGTACTTC. This encodes CASSQPGQEETQYF.

The chain uses TRBV6-5 and TRBJ1-1; 7 positions agree with TRBD1. This CDR3 region has 14 residues. CDR1 is MNHEY, CDR2 SVGAGI, per germline. With V trimmed by 7 bases and J by 0 bases, 5 bases remained unmatched. The CDR3 protein is CASTGGGMNTEAFF. In nucleotides, the CDR3 is TGTGCCAGCACCGGAGGGGGCATGAACACTGAAGCTTTCTTT.

This chain joins TRBV30 and TRBJ2-3; D is perhaps TRBD2 (6 bases). Between the trimmed V and J ends, which lost 4 bases and 1 base, there was a span of 21 bases. The CDR3 length is 17 residues. The germline V gene encodes CDR1 GTSNPN and CDR2 SVGIG (reference sequence). The chain's CDR3 is CAWMARYGGYGTDTQYF. CDR3 DNA: TGTGCCTGGATGGCCAGATACGGGGGATACGGCACAGATACGCAGTATTTT.

The rearrangement links TRBV29-1 to TRBJ2-1; D unresolved. CDR1 is SQVTM and CDR2 is ANQGSEA in the germline V gene. CDR3 length equals 11 residues. V gave up 3 bases and J gave up 8 bases, with 8 bases separating them. CDR3 DNA: TGCAGCGTTGAGGGTGACCATGAGCAGTTCTTC. Its translation is CSVEGDHEQFF.

V usage is TRBV28 and J usage is TRBJ2-7, with a tentative D call TRBD1 (5 bases). The CDR3 covers 13 residues. Trimming cost V 7 bases and J 3 bases, with 13 bases left between them. CDR1 and CDR2 (germline): MDHEN, SYDVKM. The CDR3 reads CASTVTVDYEQYF. As DNA, the CDR3 is TGTGCCAGCACCGTGACAGTAGACTACGAGCAGTACTTC. Full variable domain (remainder filled in from reference TRBV28 and TRBJ2-7): DVKVTQSSRYLVKRTGEKVFLECVQDMDHENMFWYRQDPGLGLRLIYFSYDVKMKEKGDIPEGYSVSREKKERFSLILESASTNQTSMYLCASTVTVDYEQYFGPGTRLTVT.

CDR3 sequence (DNA): TGTGCCAGTAGTATTGGTGTACAGGGGCCAGATACGCAGTATTTT. This gives the protein CASSIGVQGPDTQYF. The V gene is TRBV19, the J gene TRBJ2-3; TRBD1 matches 7 bases. This CDR3 comprises 15 residues. Germline V gene lookup returns CDR1 LNHDA and CDR2 SQIVND (reference sequence). J lost 4 bases, V lost 3 bases, and 7 bases had no gene match.

The chain recombines TRBV5-6 with TRBJ2-3; 7 bases map to TRBD2. CDR3 length: 15 residues. Germline V CDR1 and CDR2: SGHDT, YYEEEE. Trimming at V came to 4 bases and at J to 4 bases, leaving 9 bases not matched to a gene. CDR3 DNA sequence: TGTGCCAGCAGCCCGGGAGATACTAGCGCAGATACGCAGTATTTT. Its protein product is CASSPGDTSADTQYF.

This clone was recorded a few times. V is TRBV9 and J is TRBJ1-4, with 7 bases aligning to TRBD1. Trimming took 0 bases from V and 6 from J; bases not matched to a gene: 5. Germline loops: CDR1 SGDLS, CDR2 YYNGEE. There are 15 residues in the CDR3. CDR3 nucleotides: TGTGCCAGCAGCGTAGACACAGGGGACTATGAAAAACTGTTTTTT. Translation: CASSVDTGDYEKLFF. The whole variable domain, remainder taken from reference TRBV9 and TRBJ1-4, is DSGVTQTPKHLITATGQRVTLRCSPRSGDLSVYWYQQSLDQGLQFLIQYYNGEERAKGNILERFSAQQFPDLHSELNLSSLELGDSALYFCASSVDTGDYEKLFFGSGTQLSVL.

Concerning this clone: A much larger clone differs by one base, so this may be a read error. Distinct nucleotide sequences in the sample also encode this CDR3. This sequence joins TRBV5-1 and TRBJ2-1; D is possibly TRBD2 (6 bases). Germline CDR1 reads SGHRS; CDR2 reads YFSETQ. The CDR3 contains 16 residues. CDR3 nucleotide sequence: TGTGCCAGCAGCTTGGGGCGGGGTCTAGGGAACAATGAGCAGTTCTTC. This sequence encodes CASSLGRGLGNNEQFF. Using reference TRBV5-1 and TRBJ2-1 for the parts outside the CDR3, the full variable domain is KAGVTQTPRYLIKTRGQQVTLSCSPISGHRSVSWYQQTPGQGLQFLFEYFSETQRNKGNFPGRFSGRQFSNSRSEMNVSTLELGDSALYLCASSLGRGLGNNEQFFGPGTRLTVL.

The genes are TRBV5-1 and TRBJ2-3; perhaps D is TRBD1 or TRBD2 (5 bases each). Germline V gene sequence: CDR1 SGHRS, CDR2 YFSETQ. Deletions cut 4 bases from V and 0 bases from J, with 12 bases between. This CDR3 contains 15 residues. CDR3 residues: CASSLRGGSTDTQYF. CDR3 DNA: TGCGCCAGCAGCCTACGGGGCGGAAGCACAGATACGCAGTATTTT.